What follows are 11 T cell receptor beta chains derived from one specimen sequenced in a study of OX40 agonist ivuxolimab in advanced cancers. The assay was immunoSEQ multiplex PCR, and TCRdb's table has in-frame clones only and misses some. The profile shows approximately 60,000 clones, 80% to 90% of them singletons. Specimen: CD4+ or CD8+ T cells sorted from blood, collected in a trial of the OX40 agonist ivuxolimab. The source is an adult with an advanced solid tumor such as melanoma, head and neck, liver or kidney cancer.

The rearrangement uses TRBV6-1 and TRBJ1-5; TRBD1 is a possible D gene (5 bases). Trimming removed 5 bases at V and 4 bases at J, with 12 bases between. The germline V gene encodes CDR1 MNHNS and CDR2 SASEGT. CDR3 length: 14 amino acids. The CDR3 sequence is CASSPGGGNQPQHF. CDR3 DNA: TGTGCCAGCAGTCCCGGTGGGGGGAATCAGCCCCAGCATTTT.

The rearrangement joins TRBV7-2 to TRBJ1-1; the D gene is possibly TRBD1 (5 bases). Germline CDR1 SGHTA, CDR2 FQGNSA. The CDR3 runs to 14 residues. Between the trimmed V and J ends, which lost 3 bases and 6 bases, there was a span of 14 bases. The chain's CDR3 is CASSFRGEGSEAFF. CDR3 in DNA: TGTGCCAGCAGCTTCCGGGGGGAAGGGTCTGAAGCTTTCTTT.

The chain recombines TRBV5-3 with TRBJ2-7, with TRBD1 matching over 10 bases. TRBV5-3 is assigned to the ORF class and has an uncertain function. V was clipped by 4 bases and J by 4 bases; unmatched bases: 11. The CDR3 length is 16 residues. CDR3 DNA: TGTGCCAGAAGCCATATCCCGGGACAGGGGAGGTACGAGCAGTACTTC. This translates into CARSHIPGQGRYEQYF.

The gene calls are TRBV9 and TRBJ2-3; TRBD2 aligns across 11 bases. V was clipped by 0 bases and J by 5 bases; unmatched bases: 2. This CDR3 region has 15 residues. Germline V lookup: CDR1 SGDLS, CDR2 YYNGEE. The CDR3 region has the DNA TGTGCCAGCAGCGTAGTAACTAGCGGGGGAGATACGCAGTATTTT. This gives the protein CASSVVTSGGDTQYF.

The chain uses TRBV19 and TRBJ1-5, with D uncertain. V lost 2 bases, J lost 2 bases, and 13 bases lay in between. Looked up from germline, CDR1 is LNHDA and CDR2 is SQIVND (reference sequence). The CDR3 has 16 residues. The chain's CDR3 is CASSISGSSRNQPQHF. For the CDR3, the DNA is TGTGCCAGTAGTATATCCGGGAGCTCACGCAATCAGCCCCAGCATTTT.

V usage is TRBV11-3 and J usage is TRBJ2-7, with a weak D call TRBD1 (6 bases). V gave up 5 bases and J gave up 3 bases, with 11 bases separating them. This CDR3 comprises 13 residues. Germline loops: CDR1 SGHNT, CDR2 YENEEA. CDR3 protein: CASSKEQGYEQYF. CDR3 DNA sequence: TGTGCCAGCAGCAAGGAACAGGGCTACGAGCAGTACTTC.

The chain employs TRBV2 and TRBJ2-7; D unresolved. CDR1 and CDR2 (germline): SNHLY, FYNNEI. The germline V and J ends were trimmed by 6 bases and 0 bases, with 3 bases remaining between them. The CDR3 extends over 11 amino acids. As DNA, the CDR3 is TGTGCCAGCAGCCTCTCCTACGAGCAGTACTTC. Residues: CASSLSYEQYF.

This chain connects TRBV2 to TRBJ2-3; D not resolved. Germline loops: CDR1 SNHLY, CDR2 FYNNEI. The CDR3 is 13 residues long. Trimming pared 7 bases from V and 1 base from J, leaving 9 bases between. The chain's CDR3 is CASMAGRTDTQYF. The CDR3 DNA sequence: TGTGCCAGCATGGCCGGCCGCACAGATACGCAGTATTTT.

Written as DNA, the CDR3 is TGTGCCAGCAGTCTAGTTTATGAGCAGTTCTTC. It translates to CASSLVYEQFF. V and J are TRBV2 and TRBJ2-1; no reliable D call. Germline loops: CDR1 SNHLY, CDR2 FYNNEI. CDR3 length: 11 residues. Trimming pared 5 bases from V and 8 bases from J, leaving 7 bases between.

The CDR3: CASRRGQSNEKLFF. CDR3 coding DNA: TGTGCCAGCCGTCGGGGACAGTCTAATGAAAAACTGTTTTTT. The chain combines TRBV2 with TRBJ1-4; 7 positions match TRBD1. After removal of 8 bases from V and 3 bases from J, the junction contained 6 bases not matched to a gene. This CDR3 region has 14 residues. In germline, CDR1 is SNHLY, CDR2 FYNNEI.

The chain links TRBV5-1 to TRBJ2-2; the D gene could be TRBD1 or TRBD2 (5 bases each). V was shortened by 3 bases and J by 1 base, with 10 bases between the two germline ends. Looked up from germline, CDR1 is SGHRS and CDR2 is YFSETQ. The CDR3 covers 15 residues. The CDR3 bases are TGCGCCAGCAGCTCGGCAGGGAGGAACACCGGGGAGCTGTTTTTT. Its protein product is CASSSAGRNTGELFF.